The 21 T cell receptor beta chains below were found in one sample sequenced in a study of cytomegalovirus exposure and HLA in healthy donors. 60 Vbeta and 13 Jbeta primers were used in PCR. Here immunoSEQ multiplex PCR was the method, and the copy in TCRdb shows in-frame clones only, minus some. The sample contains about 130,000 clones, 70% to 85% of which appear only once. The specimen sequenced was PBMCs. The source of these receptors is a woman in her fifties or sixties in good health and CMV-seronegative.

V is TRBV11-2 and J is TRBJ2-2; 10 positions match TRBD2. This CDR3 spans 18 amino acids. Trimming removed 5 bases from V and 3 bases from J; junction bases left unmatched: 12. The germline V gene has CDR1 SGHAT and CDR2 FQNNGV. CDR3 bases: TGTGCCAGCAGCGGATGGACTAGCGGAGAGGGTTACACCGGGGAGCTGTTTTTT. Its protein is CASSGWTSGEGYTGELFF. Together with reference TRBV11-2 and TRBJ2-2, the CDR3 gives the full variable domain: EAGVAQSPRYKIIEKRQSVAFWCNPISGHATLYWYQQILGQGPKLLIQFQNNGVVDDSQLPKDRFSAERLKGVDSTLKIQPAKLEDSAVYLCASSGWTSGEGYTGELFFGEGSRLTVL.

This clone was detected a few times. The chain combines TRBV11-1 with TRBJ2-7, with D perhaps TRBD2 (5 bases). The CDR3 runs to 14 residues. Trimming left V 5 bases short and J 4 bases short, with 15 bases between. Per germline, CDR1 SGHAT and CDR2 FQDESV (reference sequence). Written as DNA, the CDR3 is TGTGCCAGCAGCCAAAGATTCTCGGGGTACGAGCAGTACTTC. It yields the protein CASSQRFSGYEQYF.

CDR3 nucleotide sequence: TGTGCCATCAGTGAGTCGTCGGGGAGGGGGTCTCCTGAAGCTTTCTTT. Amino acid sequence: CAISESSGRGSPEAFF. The chain combines TRBV10-3 with TRBJ1-1, with D tentatively TRBD1 (6 bases). The CDR3 totals 16 residues. Trimming took 0 bases from V and 6 from J, leaving 17 bases between them. Germline-derived CDR1 and CDR2 are ENHRY and SYGVKD.

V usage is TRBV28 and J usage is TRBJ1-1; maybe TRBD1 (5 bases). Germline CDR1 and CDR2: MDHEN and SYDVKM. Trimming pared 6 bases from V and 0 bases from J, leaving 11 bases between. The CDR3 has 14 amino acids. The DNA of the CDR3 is TGTGCCAGCAGGAACCAGGGAATGAACACTGAAGCTTTCTTT. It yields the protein CASRNQGMNTEAFF.

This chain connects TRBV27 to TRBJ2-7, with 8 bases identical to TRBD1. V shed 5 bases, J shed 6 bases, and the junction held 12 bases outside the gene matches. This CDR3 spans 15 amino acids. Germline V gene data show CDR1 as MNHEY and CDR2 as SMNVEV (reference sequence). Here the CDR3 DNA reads TGTGCCAGCAGTCGACCCGGGACAGGCGTTCGCGAGCAGTACTTC. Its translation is CASSRPGTGVREQYF.

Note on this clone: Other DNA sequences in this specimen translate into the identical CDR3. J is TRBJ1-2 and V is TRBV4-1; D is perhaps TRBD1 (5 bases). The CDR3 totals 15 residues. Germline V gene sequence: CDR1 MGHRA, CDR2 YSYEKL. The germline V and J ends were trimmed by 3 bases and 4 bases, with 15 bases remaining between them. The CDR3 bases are TGCGCCAGCAGCCAGGGGCAAGGGGTGGGCTATGGCTACACCTTC. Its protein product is CASSQGQGVGYGYTF.

CDR3 sequence: CASSGAGISNEQYF. CDR3 nucleotides: TGCGCCAGCAGCGGAGCGGGTATCTCGAACGAGCAGTACTTC. V is TRBV5-1 and J is TRBJ2-7, with a possible D match to TRBD2 (6 bases). Per germline, CDR1 SGHRS and CDR2 YFSETQ. The V gene lost 4 bases and the J gene lost 5 bases, with 16 bases spanning the gap. The CDR3 runs to 14 residues.

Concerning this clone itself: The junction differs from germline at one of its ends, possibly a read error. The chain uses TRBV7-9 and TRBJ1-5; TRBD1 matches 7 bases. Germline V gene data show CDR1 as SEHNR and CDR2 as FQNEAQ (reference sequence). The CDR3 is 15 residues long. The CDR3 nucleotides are TGTTCCAGCAGCCCCGACAGGGCCCTCAATCAGCCCCAGCATTTT. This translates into CSSSPDRALNQPQHF.

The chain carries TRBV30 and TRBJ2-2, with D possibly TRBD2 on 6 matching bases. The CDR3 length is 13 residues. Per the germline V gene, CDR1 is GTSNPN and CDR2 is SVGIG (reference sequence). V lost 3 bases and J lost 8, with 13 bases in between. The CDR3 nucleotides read TGTGCCTGGAGCAAATCCCGGGGGGGGGAGCTGTTTTTT. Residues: CAWSKSRGGELFF. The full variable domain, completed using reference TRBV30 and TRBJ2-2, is SQTIHQWPATLVQPVGSPLSLECTVEGTSNPNLYWYRQAAGRGLQLLFYSVGIGQISSEVPQNLSASRPQDRQFILSSKKLLLSDSGFYLCAWSKSRGGELFFGEGSRLTVL.

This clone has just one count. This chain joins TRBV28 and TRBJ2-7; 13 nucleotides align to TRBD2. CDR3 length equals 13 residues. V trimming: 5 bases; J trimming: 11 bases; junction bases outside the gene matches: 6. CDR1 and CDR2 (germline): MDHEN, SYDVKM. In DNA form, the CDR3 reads TGTGCCAGCAGTACAACTAGCGGGAGGGCCAAGTACTTC. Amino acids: CASSTTSGRAKYF.

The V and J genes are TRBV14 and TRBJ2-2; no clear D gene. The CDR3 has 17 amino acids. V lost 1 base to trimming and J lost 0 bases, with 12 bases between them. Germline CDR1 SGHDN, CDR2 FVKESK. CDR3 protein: CASSQGEPKSNTGELFF. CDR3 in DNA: TGTGCCAGCAGCCAAGGAGAGCCTAAATCGAACACCGGGGAGCTGTTTTTT.

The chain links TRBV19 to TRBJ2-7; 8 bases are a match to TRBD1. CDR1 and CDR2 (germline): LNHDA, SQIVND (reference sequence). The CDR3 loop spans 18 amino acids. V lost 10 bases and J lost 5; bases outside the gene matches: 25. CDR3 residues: CATTSRPTSGQGADEQYF. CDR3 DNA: TGTGCCACCACTAGTAGGCCGACCTCAGGACAGGGAGCCGACGAGCAGTACTTC.

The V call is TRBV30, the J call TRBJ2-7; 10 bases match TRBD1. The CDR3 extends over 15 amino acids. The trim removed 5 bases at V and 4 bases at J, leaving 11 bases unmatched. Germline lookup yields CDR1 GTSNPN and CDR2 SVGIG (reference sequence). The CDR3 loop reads CAWGVAGTGAYEQYF. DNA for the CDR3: TGTGCCTGGGGGGTGGCGGGGACAGGGGCATACGAGCAGTACTTC.

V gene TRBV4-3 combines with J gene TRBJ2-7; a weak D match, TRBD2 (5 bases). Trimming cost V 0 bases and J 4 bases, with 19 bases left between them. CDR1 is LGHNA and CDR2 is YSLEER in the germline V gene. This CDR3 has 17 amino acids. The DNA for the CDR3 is TGCGCCAGCAGCCAAGATCTGGTTGGCGGGTCGCTTTACGAGCAGTACTTC. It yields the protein CASSQDLVGGSLYEQYF.

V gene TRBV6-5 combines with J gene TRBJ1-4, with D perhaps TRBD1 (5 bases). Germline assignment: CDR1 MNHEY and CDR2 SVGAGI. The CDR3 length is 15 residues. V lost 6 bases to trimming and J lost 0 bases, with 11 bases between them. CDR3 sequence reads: CASRGGWTTNEKLFF. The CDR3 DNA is TGTGCCAGCAGGGGGGGTTGGACAACTAATGAAAAACTGTTTTTT.

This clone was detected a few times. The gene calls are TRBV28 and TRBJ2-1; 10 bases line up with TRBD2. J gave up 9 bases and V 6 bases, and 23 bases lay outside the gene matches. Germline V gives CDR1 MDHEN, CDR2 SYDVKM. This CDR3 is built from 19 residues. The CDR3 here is CASRLPPGLAGVGRGEQFF. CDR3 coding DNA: TGTGCCAGCAGATTACCCCCGGGGCTAGCGGGAGTGGGAAGGGGTGAGCAGTTCTTC.

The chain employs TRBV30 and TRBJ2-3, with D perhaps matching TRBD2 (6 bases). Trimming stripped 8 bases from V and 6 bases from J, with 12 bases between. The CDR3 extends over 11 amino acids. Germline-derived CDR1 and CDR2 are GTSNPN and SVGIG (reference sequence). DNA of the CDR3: TGTGCCGAGAAACGGGGGGATACGCAGTATTTT. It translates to CAEKRGDTQYF.

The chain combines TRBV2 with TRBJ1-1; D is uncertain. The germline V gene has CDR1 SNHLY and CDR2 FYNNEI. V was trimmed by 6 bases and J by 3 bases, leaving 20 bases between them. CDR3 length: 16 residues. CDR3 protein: CASRRGVSTVDTEAFF. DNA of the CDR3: TGTGCCAGCAGACGAGGTGTGAGTACGGTCGACACTGAAGCTTTCTTT.

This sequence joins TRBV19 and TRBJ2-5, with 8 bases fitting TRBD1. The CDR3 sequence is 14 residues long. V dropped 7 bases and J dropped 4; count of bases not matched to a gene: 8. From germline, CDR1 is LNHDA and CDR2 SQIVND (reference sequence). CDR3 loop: CASMETGARETQYF. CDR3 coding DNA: TGTGCCAGTATGGAGACAGGGGCCCGAGAGACCCAGTACTTC.

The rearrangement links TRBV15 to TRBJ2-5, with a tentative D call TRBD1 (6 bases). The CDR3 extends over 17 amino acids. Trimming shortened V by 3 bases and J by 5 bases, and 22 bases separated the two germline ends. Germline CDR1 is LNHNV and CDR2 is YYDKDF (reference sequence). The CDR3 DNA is TGTGCCACCAGCAGTCCCCTTTGGGACACCAAGGTGGAGACCCAGTACTTC. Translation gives CATSSPLWDTKVETQYF.

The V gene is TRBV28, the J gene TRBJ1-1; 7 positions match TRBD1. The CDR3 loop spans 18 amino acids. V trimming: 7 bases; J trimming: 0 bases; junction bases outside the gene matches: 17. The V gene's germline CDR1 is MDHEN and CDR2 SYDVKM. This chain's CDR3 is CASTPGGGWGDLNTEAFF. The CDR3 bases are TGTGCCAGCACCCCGGGAGGGGGCTGGGGGGACTTGAACACTGAAGCTTTCTTT.